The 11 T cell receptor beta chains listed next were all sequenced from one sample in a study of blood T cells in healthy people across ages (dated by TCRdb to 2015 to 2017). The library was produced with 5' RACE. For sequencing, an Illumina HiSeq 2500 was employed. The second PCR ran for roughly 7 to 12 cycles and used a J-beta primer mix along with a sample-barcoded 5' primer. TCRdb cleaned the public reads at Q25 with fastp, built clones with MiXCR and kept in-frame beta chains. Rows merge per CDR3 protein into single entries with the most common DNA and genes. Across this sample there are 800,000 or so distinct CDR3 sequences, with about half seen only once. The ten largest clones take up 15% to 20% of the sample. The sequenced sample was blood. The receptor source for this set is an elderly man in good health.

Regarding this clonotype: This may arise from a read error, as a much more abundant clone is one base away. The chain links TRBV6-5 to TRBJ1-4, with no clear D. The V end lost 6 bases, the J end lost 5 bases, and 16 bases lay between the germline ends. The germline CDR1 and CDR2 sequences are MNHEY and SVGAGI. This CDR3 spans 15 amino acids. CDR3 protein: CASSSLDGSNEKLFF. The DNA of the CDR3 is TGTGCCAGCAGCTCTTTGGATGGGTCAAATGAAAAACTGTTTTTT.

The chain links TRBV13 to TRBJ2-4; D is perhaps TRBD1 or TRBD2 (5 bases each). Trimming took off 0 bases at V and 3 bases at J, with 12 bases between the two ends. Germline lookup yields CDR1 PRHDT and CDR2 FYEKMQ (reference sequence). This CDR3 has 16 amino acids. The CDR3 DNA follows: TGTGCCAGCAGCTTAGGCCGGGGACGCGACAAAAACATTCAGTACTTC. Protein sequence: CASSLGRGRDKNIQYF.

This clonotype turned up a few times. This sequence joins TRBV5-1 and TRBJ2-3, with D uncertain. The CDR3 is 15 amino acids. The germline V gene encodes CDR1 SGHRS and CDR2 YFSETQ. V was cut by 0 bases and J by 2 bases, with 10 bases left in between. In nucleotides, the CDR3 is TGCGCCAGCAGCTTGGAGGTAGCCCACACAGATACGCAGTATTTT. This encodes CASSLEVAHTDTQYF. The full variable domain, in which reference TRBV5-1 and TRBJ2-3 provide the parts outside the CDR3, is KAGVTQTPRYLIKTRGQQVTLSCSPISGHRSVSWYQQTPGQGLQFLFEYFSETQRNKGNFPGRFSGRQFSNSRSEMNVSTLELGDSALYLCASSLEVAHTDTQYFGPGTRLTVL.

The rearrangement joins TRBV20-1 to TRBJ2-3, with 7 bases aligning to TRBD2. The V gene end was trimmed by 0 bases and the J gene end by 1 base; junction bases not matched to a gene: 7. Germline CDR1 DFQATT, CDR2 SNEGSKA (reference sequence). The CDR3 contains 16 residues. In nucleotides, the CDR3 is TGCAGTGCTAGAGATAAGGCTCTAGCGGGCACAGATACGCAGTATTTT. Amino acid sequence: CSARDKALAGTDTQYF.

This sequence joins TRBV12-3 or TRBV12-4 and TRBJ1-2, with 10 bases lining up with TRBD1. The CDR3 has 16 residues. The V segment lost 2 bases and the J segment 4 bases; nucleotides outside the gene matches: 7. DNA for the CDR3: TGTGCCAGCAGTTTATGGACAGGGGGGGCCTTCTATGGCTACACCTTC. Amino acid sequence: CASSLWTGGAFYGYTF.

The CDR3 DNA follows: TGTGCCACCAGCAGGGACAGCGGGGGGCAAGAGACCCAGTACTTC. Residues: CATSRDSGGQETQYF. V is TRBV15 and J is TRBJ2-5, with 9 bases that match TRBD2. The CDR3 extends over 15 amino acids. The V gene's germline CDR1 is LNHNV and CDR2 YYDKDF (reference sequence). V was clipped by 3 bases and J by 2 bases; unmatched bases: 4.

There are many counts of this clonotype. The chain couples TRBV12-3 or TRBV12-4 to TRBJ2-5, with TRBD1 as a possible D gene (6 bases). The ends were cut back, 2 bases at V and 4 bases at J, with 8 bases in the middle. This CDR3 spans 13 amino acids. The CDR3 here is CASSLNRAETQYF. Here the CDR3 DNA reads TGTGCCAGCAGTTTAAACAGGGCAGAGACCCAGTACTTC.

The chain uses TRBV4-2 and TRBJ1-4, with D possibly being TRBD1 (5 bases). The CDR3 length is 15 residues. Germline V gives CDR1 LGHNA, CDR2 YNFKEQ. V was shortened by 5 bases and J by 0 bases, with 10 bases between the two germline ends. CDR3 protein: CASSTGTATNEKLFF. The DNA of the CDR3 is TGTGCCAGCAGCACCGGGACTGCAACTAATGAAAAACTGTTTTTT.

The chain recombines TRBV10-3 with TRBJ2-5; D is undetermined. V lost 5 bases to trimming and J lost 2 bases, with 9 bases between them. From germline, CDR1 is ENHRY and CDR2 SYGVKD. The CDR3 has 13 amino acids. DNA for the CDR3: TGTGCCATCAGTAGGGCACTACAAGAGACCCAGTACTTC. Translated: CAISRALQETQYF.

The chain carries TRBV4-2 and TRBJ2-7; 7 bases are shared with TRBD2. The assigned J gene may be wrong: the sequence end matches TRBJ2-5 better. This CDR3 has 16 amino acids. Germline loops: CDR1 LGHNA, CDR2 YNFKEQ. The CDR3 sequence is CASSQDHLAGAETQYF. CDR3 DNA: TGTGCCAGCAGCCAAGATCACCTGGCGGGAGCGGAGACCCAGTACTTC.

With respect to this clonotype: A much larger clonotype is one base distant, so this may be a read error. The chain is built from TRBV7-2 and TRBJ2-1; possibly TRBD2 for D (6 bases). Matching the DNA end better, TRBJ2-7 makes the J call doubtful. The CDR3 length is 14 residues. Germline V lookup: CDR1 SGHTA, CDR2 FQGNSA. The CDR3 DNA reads TGTGCCAGCAGCCTTAGCGGAGCGTACAATGAGCAGTACTTC. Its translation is CASSLSGAYNEQYF.